This T cell receptor beta chain was captured in a study of vaccination and CD4 T cells after COVID-19. Study-wide background: Cells received overlapping spike peptides from SARS-CoV-2, HCoV-NL63, HCoV-OC43 and HCoV-229E as stimulation.

Described treatment: approximately 9-day PBMC culture with coronavirus spike peptide pools or control peptides (ViraFEST assay). ViraFEST used peptide pools to expand antigen-specific T cells, then sequenced TCRs. Alongside approximately 10 IU/ml IL-2 and about 9.5 ug/ml peptide pools, PBMCs were cultured at some 2.1 million per well. Sequencing of the DNA from cultured CD4+ T cells was carried out with the Oncomine TCR Beta short-read assay. Each CDR3 protein is one row after TCRdb ran MiXCR on the PCR reads. The table shows around 8,800 distinct CDR3 sequences, with 60% occurring only once. CDR3 size: 15 residues. Germline V lookup: CDR1 DFQATT, CDR2 SNEGSKA (reference sequence). V lost 0 bases and J lost 0, with 9 bases in between. As regards this clonotype: Its antigen is not known.

The source was cultured CD4+ T cells from blood, collected after SARS-CoV-2 vaccination. The TCR sequence derives from a human donor with COVID-19. The chain combines TRBV20-1 with TRBJ1-3, with D unclear. The CDR3 sequence: CSARDDNNSGNTIYF. The CDR3 region has the DNA TGCAGTGCTAGAGACGATAACAACTCTGGAAACACCATATATTTT.